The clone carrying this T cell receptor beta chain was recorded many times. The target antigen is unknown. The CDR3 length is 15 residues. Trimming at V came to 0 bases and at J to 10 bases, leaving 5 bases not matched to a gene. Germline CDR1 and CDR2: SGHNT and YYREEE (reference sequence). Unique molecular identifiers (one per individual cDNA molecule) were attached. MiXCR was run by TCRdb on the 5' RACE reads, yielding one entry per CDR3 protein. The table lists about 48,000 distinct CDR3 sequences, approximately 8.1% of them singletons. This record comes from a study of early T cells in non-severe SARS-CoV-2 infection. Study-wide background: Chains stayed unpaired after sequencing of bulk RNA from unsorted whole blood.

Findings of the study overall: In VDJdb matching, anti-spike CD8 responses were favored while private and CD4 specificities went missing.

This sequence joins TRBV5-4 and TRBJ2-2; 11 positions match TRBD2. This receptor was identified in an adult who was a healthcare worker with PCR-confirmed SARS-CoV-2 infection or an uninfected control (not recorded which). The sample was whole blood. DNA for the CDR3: TGTGCCAGCAGCTTGGGACTAGCGGGGCGAGAGGAGCTGTTTTTT. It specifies CASSLGLAGREELFF.